The 12 T cell receptor beta chains in this list originate from one sample, sequenced in a study of blood T cell repertoires in COVID-19. Libraries were prepared by immunoSEQ multiplex PCR; TCRdb keeps only in-frame clonotypes and omits some of them. The data hold 150,000 to 200,000 clones, with just over 85% observed a single time. Specimen: PBMCs or T cells enriched from blood (not recorded which). The receptors stem from a woman between 18 and 29 years old who had recovered from COVID-19.

For the CDR3, the DNA is TGTGCCAGTAGGGACTTGAACAGGGGGCTTATAGATACGCAGTATTTT. This gives the protein CASRDLNRGLIDTQYF. The chain joins TRBV19 to TRBJ2-3; 9 nucleotides line up with TRBD1. This CDR3 spans 16 amino acids. J lost 5 bases, V lost 6 bases, and 12 bases had no gene match. Per germline, CDR1 LNHDA and CDR2 SQIVND (reference sequence).

This clone has a single count. The V and J genes are TRBV5-1 and TRBJ2-1; D might be TRBD2 (6 bases). Germline V gives CDR1 SGHRS, CDR2 YFSETQ. The CDR3 has 15 amino acids. V shed 1 base and J shed 7 bases, with 15 bases lying between them. CDR3 sequence (DNA): TGCGCCAGCAGCTTGTCCCGGGACTCGGGGAATGAGCAGTTCTTC. Its protein is CASSLSRDSGNEQFF.

This clone was counted only a few times. The chain has TRBV3-1 (or the pseudogene TRBV3-2) and TRBJ2-2; D is perhaps TRBD2 (6 bases). This CDR3 has 16 residues. Trimming removed 3 bases at V and 3 bases at J, with 14 bases between. Germline lookup yields CDR1 LGHDT and CDR2 YNNKEL (reference sequence). Written as DNA, the CDR3 is TGTGCCAGCAGCCAGGCTCGGGACTCATACACCGGGGAGCTGTTTTTT. It is translated as CASSQARDSYTGELFF.

This sequence joins TRBV3-1 (or the pseudogene TRBV3-2) and TRBJ2-1; 7 bases align to TRBD2. CDR1 and CDR2 (germline): LGHDT, YNNKEL (reference sequence). The CDR3 contains 20 residues. The V segment lost 2 bases and the J segment 6 bases; nucleotides outside the gene matches: 22. The CDR3 here is CASSQPPRRTSSCLCNEQFF. The CDR3 bases are TGTGCCAGCAGCCAACCTCCCCGGCGGACTAGTTCCTGTTTGTGCAATGAGCAGTTCTTC.

The chain joins TRBV7-6 to TRBJ2-1; D might be TRBD2 (6 bases). The germline V and J ends were trimmed by 5 bases and 5 bases, with 16 bases remaining between them. The CDR3 runs to 15 residues. Per germline, CDR1 SGHVS and CDR2 FNYEAQ. DNA for the CDR3: TGTGCCAGCAGCCTACCCGGGACTCAAAACAATGAGCAGTTCTTC. Its translation: CASSLPGTQNNEQFF.

This clone was found once. This chain connects TRBV9 to TRBJ2-1; 8 bases agree with TRBD2. The CDR3 spans 21 residues. The junction had 19 bases not matched to a gene; V was cut back by 0 bases and J by 2 bases. Germline loops: CDR1 SGDLS, CDR2 YYNGEE. CDR3 DNA sequence: TGTGCCAGCAGCGTAGGCGGGGGGTGGCTAGCGGGCCTCCCCGCCTACAATGAGCAGTTCTTC. Translated: CASSVGGGWLAGLPAYNEQFF.

The chain links TRBV10-1 to TRBJ1-2; tentative D call: TRBD1 (5 bases). Germline V CDR1 and CDR2: WNHNN, SYGVQD (reference sequence). Trimming took 3 bases from V and 2 from J, leaving 7 bases between them. This CDR3 comprises 13 residues. In DNA, the CDR3 is TGCGCCAGCAGTGAATCAGGGAACTATGGCTACACCTTC. It encodes CASSESGNYGYTF.

V usage is TRBV4-3 and J usage is TRBJ1-1; a weak D match, TRBD1 (6 bases). V gave up 4 bases and J gave up 6 bases, with 21 bases separating them. CDR1 is LGHNA and CDR2 is YSLEER in the germline V gene. The CDR3 has 16 amino acids. Here the CDR3 reads CASSPWEGRGVAEAFF. DNA of the CDR3: TGCGCCAGCAGCCCCTGGGAGGGCAGGGGAGTCGCTGAAGCTTTCTTT.

This chain uses TRBV28 with TRBJ2-7; 8 bases agree with TRBD1. V was clipped by 4 bases and J by 6 bases; unmatched bases: 8. Germline assignment: CDR1 MDHEN and CDR2 SYDVKM. The CDR3 consists of 14 residues. The CDR3 nucleotides read TGTGCCAGCAGTTCGCAGGACAGGGTCGGCGAGCAGTACTTC. Translation: CASSSQDRVGEQYF.

Of note for this clone: Other DNA sequences within the sample encode an identical CDR3. The chain has TRBV7-6 and TRBJ1-5; D perhaps matches TRBD1 (5 bases). V dropped 5 bases and J dropped 6 bases, with 11 bases sitting between them. In germline, CDR1 is SGHVS, CDR2 FNYEAQ. This CDR3 comprises 13 residues. The CDR3, as DNA: TGTGCCAGCAGCCCGGGGGGGGGTCAGCCCCAGCATTTT. Protein product: CASSPGGGQPQHF.

The genes are TRBV7-3 and TRBJ1-1, with D possibly TRBD1 on 6 matching bases. The CDR3 is 15 residues long. Deletions cut 6 bases from V and 5 bases from J, with 19 bases between. CDR1 SGHTA and CDR2 FQGTGA come from the germline V gene. The CDR3 DNA reads as TGTGCCAGCAGTCCTACCTCAGGGGAAGTGACTGAAGCTTTCTTT. This encodes CASSPTSGEVTEAFF.

This rearrangement joins TRBV2 to TRBJ2-2; 7 bases fit TRBD1. CDR3 length equals 16 residues. CDR1 is SNHLY and CDR2 is FYNNEI in the germline V gene. The J segment lost 0 bases and the V segment lost 6 bases, leaving 7 bases of the junction unmatched. Here the CDR3 DNA reads TGTGCCAGCAGCGAGAGGGGACAGTCGAACACCGGGGAGCTGTTTTTT. Translating it yields CASSERGQSNTGELFF.